This TCR beta chain was profiled in a study of cytomegalovirus exposure and HLA in healthy donors. Turning to the study itself: In a previous analysis, approximately 110 million unique TCR beta sequences were found from 150 million to 200 million T cells. Whole-study results and caveats: When analyzed later, a missense DCLRE1C variant was found to be linked to TCR beta V- and J-gene trimming.

Both 60 Vbeta primers and 13 Jbeta primers went into the PCR. As handled by the study authors: In a later analysis, some 80 million unique TCR beta chains included roughly 11 million shared by two or more donors. Using immunoSEQ multiplex PCR, the repertoire was profiled, and TCRdb retains in-frame clones only, with some absent. Clonal size and the V and J genes are those of that table, whereas D and trimming came from the DNA. The sample carries roughly 150,000 clones, almost 75% recorded once. Per germline, CDR1 MGHRA and CDR2 YSYEKL. V lost 1 base and J lost 1, with 14 bases in between. CDR3 length: 17 residues. To note about this clone: No antigen is known for it.

V gene TRBV4-1 combines with J gene TRBJ1-3, with D unclear. This sequence originates from a young woman in good health and CMV-seropositive. Sequencing used PBMCs. As DNA, the CDR3 is TGCGCCAGCAGCCAAGTCCGGGGAGCACTTTCTGGAAACACCATATATTTT. This gives the protein CASSQVRGALSGNTIYF.